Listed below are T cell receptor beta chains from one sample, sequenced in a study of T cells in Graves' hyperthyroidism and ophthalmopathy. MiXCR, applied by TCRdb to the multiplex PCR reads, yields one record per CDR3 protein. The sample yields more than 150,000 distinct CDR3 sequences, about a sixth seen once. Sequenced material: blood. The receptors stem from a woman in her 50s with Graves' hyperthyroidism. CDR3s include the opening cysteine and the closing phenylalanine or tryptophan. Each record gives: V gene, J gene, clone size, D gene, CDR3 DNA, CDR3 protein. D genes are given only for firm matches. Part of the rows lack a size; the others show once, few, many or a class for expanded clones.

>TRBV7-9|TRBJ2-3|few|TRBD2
TGTGCCAGCAGCTTATTCCTAGCGGGGGGCACAGATACGCAGTATTTT
CASSLFLAGGTDTQYF
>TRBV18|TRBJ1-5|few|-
TGTGCCAGCTCACCGCAGGGGTATCAGCCCCAGCATTTT
CASSPQGYQPQHF
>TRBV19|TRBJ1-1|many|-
TGTGCCAGTAGTACCGCAAGGGGGGTAGGGTACACTGAAGCTTTCTTT
CASSTARGVGYTEAFF
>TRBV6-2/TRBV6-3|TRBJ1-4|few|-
TGTGCCAGCAGTTACGTGATGGCTAATGAAAAACTGTTTTTT
CASSYVMANEKLFF
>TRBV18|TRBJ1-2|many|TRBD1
TGTGCCAGCTCACGGGACAGGCAGAATAATGGCTACACCTTC
CASSRDRQNNGYTF
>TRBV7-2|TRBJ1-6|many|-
TGTGCCAGCAGCTTAGTGGGCCCAGTAGGTTCACCCCTCCACTTT
CASSLVGPVGSPLHF
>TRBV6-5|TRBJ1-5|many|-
TGTGCCAGCAGTTACTCGATTGGGTACAATCAGCCCCAGCATTTT
CASSYSIGYNQPQHF
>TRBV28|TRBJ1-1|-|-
TGTGCCAGCAGTCATCGTGTTAGGGGAAGGACTGAAGCTTTCTTT
CASSHRVRGRTEAFF
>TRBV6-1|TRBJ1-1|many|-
TGTGCCAGCACCCGCTTGCAGGGTGAAGCTTTCTTT
CASTRLQGEAFF
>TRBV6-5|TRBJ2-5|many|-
TGTGCCAGCAGTTACCTCGGGGCTGGAGAGACCCAGTACTTC
CASSYLGAGETQYF
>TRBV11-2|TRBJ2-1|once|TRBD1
TGTGCCAGCAGCGTATTTTACAGGGGGCTCAGGGGGAATGAGCAGTTCTTC
CASSVFYRGLRGNEQFF
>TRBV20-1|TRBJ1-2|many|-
TGCAGTGCTAGAGATACAGGGCACTATGGCTACACCTTC
CSARDTGHYGYTF
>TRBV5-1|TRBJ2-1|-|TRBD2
TGCGCCAGCAGCTCTTTTAGCGGGGGCCTGGAGTACAATGAGCAGTTCTTC
CASSSFSGGLEYNEQFF
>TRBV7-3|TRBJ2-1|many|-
TGTGCCAGCAGCTTAAGGGCAGGGGTCGGAGAGAATGAGCAGTTCTTC
CASSLRAGVGENEQFF
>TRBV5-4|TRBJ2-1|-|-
TGTGCCAGCAGCCCACCCGGGAATGAGCAGTTCTTC
CASSPPGNEQFF
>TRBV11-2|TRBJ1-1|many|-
TGTGCCAGCAGCCGACGCCATGAAGCTTTCTTT
CASSRRHEAFF
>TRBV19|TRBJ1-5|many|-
TGTGCCAGTAGTATACAGGGAAGTCAGCCCCAGCATTTT
CASSIQGSQPQHF
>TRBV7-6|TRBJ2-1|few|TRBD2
TGTGCCAGCAGCCAACTAGCGGGGGGGCCGAATGAGCAGTTCTTC
CASSQLAGGPNEQFF
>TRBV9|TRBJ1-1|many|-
TGTGCCAGCAGCTTAAAGAGGGAGAACACTGAAGCTTTCTTT
CASSLKRENTEAFF
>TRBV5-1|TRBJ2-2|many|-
TGCGCCAGCAGCATGGGACACCGGAACACCGGGGAGCTGTTTTTT
CASSMGHRNTGELFF
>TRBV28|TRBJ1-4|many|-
TGTGCCAGCAGTTTTGGCGGCGGGAATGAAAAACTGTTTTTT
CASSFGGGNEKLFF
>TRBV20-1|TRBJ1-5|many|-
TGCAGTGCTAGAGCCACTACAGGGTGGAATCAGCCCCAGCATTTT
CSARATTGWNQPQHF
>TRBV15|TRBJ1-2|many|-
TGTGCCACCAGCAGAGTTGGAGGAGGGTATGGCTACACCTTC
CATSRVGGGYGYTF
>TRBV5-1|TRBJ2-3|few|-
TGCGCCAGCAGCTATGGCCATAGTGGTACAGATACGCAGTATTTT
CASSYGHSGTDTQYF
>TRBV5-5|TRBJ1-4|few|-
TGTGCCAGCAGCTTAGCGGTTGAAAAACTGCTTTTT
CASSLAVEKLLF
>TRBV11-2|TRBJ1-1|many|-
TGTGCCAGCAGCTTCGGCGCGACGGAAGCTTTCTTT
CASSFGATEAFF
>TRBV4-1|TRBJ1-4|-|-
TGCGCCAGCAGCCAAGCTATAGGCCTTTACGGTAAACTGTTTTTT
CASSQAIGLYGKLFF